The source of this TCR beta chain is a study of Graves' ophthalmopathy and Graves' hyperthyroidism. Eligible hyperthyroidism cases comprised new diagnoses of under 2 months' duration in individuals aged 18 to 65. CDR3 regions of TCR beta were amplified from RNA transcripts. HTBI-primed first-round RT-PCR preceded second-round multiplex PCR. Using its own MiXCR run on the multiplex PCR reads, TCRdb lists one record per CDR3 protein. Among a few hundred thousand distinct CDR3 sequences, about a sixth were seen once, and the ten largest hold 2% to 2.5%. This CDR3 contains 13 residues. Trimming removed 9 bases from V and 6 bases from J, with 17 bases in between. Germline CDR1 is MNHNY and CDR2 is SVGAGI (reference sequence). This clonotype was seen a few times.

The chain is built from TRBV6-6 and TRBJ1-2, with TRBD1 as a possible D gene (5 bases). Sequencing was done on a sample of peripheral blood. This TCR was sampled from an adult woman with stable Graves' hyperthyroidism. The CDR3 region is CASSDVIRDGYTF. CDR3 DNA: TGTGCCAGTAGTGATGTAATCAGGGATGGCTACACCTTC.